The 19 T cell receptor beta chains in this list originate from one sample, sequenced in a study of regulatory T cells in long-lasting Graves disease. Arm-PCR of CDR3 regions and iRepertoire HTBI primers were the basis on which TCR beta libraries were built. TCRdb re-called the multiplex PCR reads with MiXCR, one entry per CDR3 protein. The sample has around 460,000 distinct CDR3 sequences, around a fifth seen once; the top ten hold about an eighth. Time point described: persistent/refractory GD, antithyroid drugs over 5 years with positive TRAb. PBMCs were the source of the RNA used for TCR sequencing. The material sequenced was peripheral blood mononuclear cells (PBMCs), taken when the disease was refractory, from a patient treated with antithyroid drugs. These receptors were obtained from a female donor with Graves disease.

This clonotype showed up just a few times. The chain links TRBV7-9 to TRBJ2-7, with D perhaps TRBD1 (6 bases). Trimming stripped 4 bases from V and 4 bases from J, with 14 bases between. This CDR3 has 14 amino acids. Germline V lookup: CDR1 SEHNR, CDR2 FQNEAQ (reference sequence). The CDR3: CASSSPERGYEQYF. CDR3 sequence (DNA): TGTGCCAGCAGCTCCCCCGAAAGGGGGTACGAGCAGTACTTC.

This clonotype was counted between two and nine times. The chain combines TRBV15 with TRBJ2-1; D is possibly TRBD2 (5 bases). This CDR3 is built from 12 residues. V gave up 1 base and J gave up 15 bases, with 13 bases separating them. CDR1 and CDR2 (germline): LNHNV, YYDKDF (reference sequence). The CDR3 DNA is TGTGCCACCAGCAGAGCTGGGAGCGCGCGGTTCTTC. This gives the protein CATSRAGSARFF.

This clonotype turned up a few times. The chain carries TRBV6-1 and TRBJ2-5; tentative D call: TRBD2 (6 bases). Germline V CDR1 and CDR2: MNHNS, SASEGT. Trimming cost V 8 bases and J 9 bases, with 28 bases left between them. The CDR3 totals 16 residues. The CDR3 DNA reads as TGTGCCAGCGCAACCTTAAGGGGCGGGGAAGAGAAGGCCCAGTACTTC. This encodes CASATLRGGEEKAQYF.

The V and J genes are TRBV4-1 and TRBJ2-2; tentative D call: TRBD2 (6 bases). Germline lookup yields CDR1 MGHRA and CDR2 YSYEKL. The CDR3 is 13 residues long. V lost 1 base to trimming and J lost 7 bases, with 7 bases between them. The CDR3 here is CASSQAGVGELFF. Written as DNA, the CDR3 is TGCGCCAGCAGCCAAGCGGGGGTCGGGGAGCTGTTTTTT.

V usage is TRBV7-9 and J usage is TRBJ1-2; D is uncertain. The CDR3 has 14 residues. Trimming cost V 5 bases and J 0 bases, with 10 bases left between them. From germline, CDR1 is SEHNR and CDR2 FQNEAQ (reference sequence). DNA of the CDR3: TGTGCCAGCAGCCCGGTGGGTGCTAACTATGGCTACACCTTC. This translates into CASSPVGANYGYTF.

This clonotype was found many times. The chain employs TRBV12-3 or TRBV12-4 and TRBJ2-7, with D possibly being TRBD1 (6 bases). V lost 6 bases, J lost 8 bases, and 20 bases lay in between. The CDR3 covers 14 residues. This chain's CDR3 is CASSSQVTGVKQYF. The CDR3 DNA sequence: TGTGCCAGCAGCTCACAAGTGACAGGCGTAAAGCAGTACTTC.

This clonotype turned up a few times. The chain is built from TRBV30 and TRBJ1-2; no firm D call. This CDR3 has 12 residues. Looked up from germline, CDR1 is GTSNPN and CDR2 is SVGIG (reference sequence). Trimming pared 2 bases from V and 8 bases from J, leaving 12 bases between. In nucleotides, the CDR3 is TGTGCCTGGAGTTTTACAGCGCGGGGCTACACCTTC. This encodes CAWSFTARGYTF.

Points on this clonotype: A much larger clone differs by one base, so this may be a read error. Written as DNA, the CDR3 is TGTGCCAGCAGTGAGTCTATCGGGGAAGAGACCCAGTACTTC. This translates into CASSESIGEETQYF. The genes are TRBV6-1 and TRBJ2-5, with D possibly TRBD2 on 5 matching bases. Trimming cost V 3 bases and J 3 bases, with 11 bases left between them. The germline CDR1 and CDR2 sequences are MNHNS and SASEGT. The CDR3 loop spans 14 amino acids.

The rearrangement joins TRBV7-2 to TRBJ2-2; 7 positions agree with TRBD1. Germline V CDR1 and CDR2: SGHTA, FQGNSA. V was pared by 5 bases and J by 5 bases, with 14 bases of the junction left unmatched. This CDR3 spans 17 amino acids. Here the CDR3 reads CASSLKRQGAKTGELFF. In DNA, the CDR3 is TGTGCCAGCAGCCTCAAGAGACAGGGAGCAAAAACCGGGGAGCTGTTTTTT.

The CDR3 nucleotides read TGCGCCAGCAGCACGGACCCGGGAAATCAGCCCCAGCATTTT. It codes for CASSTDPGNQPQHF. The chain recombines TRBV5-1 with TRBJ1-5; D gene ambiguous. This CDR3 region has 14 residues. The ends were cut back, 4 bases at V and 4 bases at J, with 12 bases in the middle. Germline V gives CDR1 SGHRS, CDR2 YFSETQ.

The sample holds a few counts of this clonotype. CDR3 protein: CASSPMGGEQYF. The CDR3 nucleotides read TGTGCCAGCAGCCCAATGGGGGGCGAGCAGTACTTC. This rearrangement joins TRBV7-2 to TRBJ2-7; TRBD2 might be the D (6 bases). The CDR3 covers 12 residues. Between the trimmed V and J ends, which lost 5 bases and 6 bases, there was a span of 11 bases. In germline, CDR1 is SGHTA, CDR2 FQGNSA.

This clonotype was observed many times. The rearrangement links TRBV28 to TRBJ2-7; D possibly corresponds to TRBD1 (6 bases). The CDR3 extends over 12 amino acids. Germline V gene data show CDR1 as MDHEN and CDR2 as SYDVKM. Deletions cut 11 bases from V and 4 bases from J, with 15 bases between. The CDR3 loop is CASNRVRYEQYF. CDR3 coding DNA: TGTGCCTCAAACAGGGTAAGGTACGAGCAGTACTTC.

This clonotype was found a few times. V gene TRBV5-1 combines with J gene TRBJ2-7; no reliable D call. The CDR3 has 13 amino acids. CDR1 and CDR2 (germline): SGHRS, YFSETQ. Trimming stripped 0 bases from V and 5 bases from J, with 9 bases between. Here the CDR3 reads CASSLVAGHEQYF. CDR3 nucleotide sequence: TGCGCCAGCAGCTTGGTGGCAGGACACGAGCAGTACTTC.

This clonotype was detected ten times or more. The CDR3 loop is CATRAGGGEETQYF. DNA for the CDR3: TGTGCCACACGAGCGGGAGGAGGAGAAGAGACCCAGTACTTC. The chain recombines TRBV10-3 with TRBJ2-5, with 9 positions matching TRBD2. CDR3 length: 14 residues. The V gene end was trimmed by 10 bases and the J gene end by 3 bases; junction bases not matched to a gene: 9. Germline-derived CDR1 and CDR2 are ENHRY and SYGVKD.

The chain carries TRBV27 and TRBJ2-3; the D gene is possibly TRBD1 (6 bases). The CDR3 has 12 residues. Trimming stripped 5 bases from V and 6 bases from J, with 9 bases between. Looked up from germline, CDR1 is MNHEY and CDR2 is SMNVEV (reference sequence). The CDR3 DNA reads as TGTGCCAGCAGTCAAACAGGGGATACGCAGTATTTT. This sequence encodes CASSQTGDTQYF.

The chain employs TRBV28 and TRBJ2-1, with D perhaps TRBD2 (6 bases). This CDR3 region has 13 residues. The germline V gene has CDR1 MDHEN and CDR2 SYDVKM. V was trimmed by 6 bases and J by 8 bases, leaving 14 bases between them. CDR3 coding DNA: TGTGCCAGCAGGCCGGGGACTTTGGATGAGCAGTTCTTC. Its protein is CASRPGTLDEQFF.

This clonotype was counted a single time. The chain employs TRBV12-3 or TRBV12-4 and TRBJ2-3, with a weak D call TRBD1 (6 bases). V dropped 2 bases and J dropped 2 bases, with 8 bases sitting between them. The CDR3 sequence is 14 residues long. CDR3 region: CASSLRQDTDTQYF. The CDR3 DNA sequence: TGTGCCAGCAGTTTACGACAGGACACAGATACGCAGTATTTT.

This clonotype was detected many times. The chain joins TRBV28 to TRBJ2-4; D gene uncertain. V gave up 8 bases and J gave up 0 bases, with 11 bases separating them. The CDR3 has 14 residues. CDR1 and CDR2 from the germline V gene are MDHEN and SYDVKM. CDR3 residues: CASETILAKNIQYF. In DNA, the CDR3 is TGTGCCAGCGAGACCATACTAGCCAAAAACATTCAGTACTTC.

This clonotype was counted many times. The chain couples TRBV28 to TRBJ1-2; possible D gene TRBD1, 5 bases. Per the germline V gene, CDR1 is MDHEN and CDR2 is SYDVKM. The CDR3 runs 15 residues. Trimming removed 6 bases from V and 1 base from J, with 15 bases in between. Here the CDR3 reads CASRTRGGVNYGYTF. CDR3 DNA: TGTGCCAGCAGGACCCGGGGAGGGGTTAACTATGGCTACACCTTC.